The 27 T cell receptor beta chains in this list originate from one sample, sequenced in a study of control samples from healthy donors and cancer patients. The protocol was immunoSEQ multiplex PCR, while the TCRdb copy is restricted to in-frame clones and leaves out a portion. The sample carries some 110,000 clones, 83% recorded once. The source material was blood. All receptors derive from a woman in her forties or fifties in good health.

The chain combines TRBV3-1 (or the pseudogene TRBV3-2) with TRBJ1-6; 12 bases are shared with TRBD1. The CDR3 is made up of 16 amino acids. Germline assignment: CDR1 LGHDT and CDR2 YNNKEL (reference sequence). The J segment lost 10 bases and the V segment lost 1 base, leaving 5 bases of the junction unmatched. Written as DNA, the CDR3 is TGTGCCAGCAGCCAAGCAGCCGGGACAGGGGGCTCACCCCTCCACTTT. Translated: CASSQAAGTGGSPLHF.

The gene calls are TRBV24-1 and TRBJ2-2; perhaps D is TRBD1 or TRBD2 (6 bases each). Trimming stripped 7 bases from V and 0 bases from J, with 11 bases between. In germline, CDR1 is KGHDR, CDR2 SFDVKD. The CDR3 totals 15 residues. As DNA, the CDR3 is TGTGCCACCAGGGGGGGCAGGGCGAACACCGGGGAGCTGTTTTTT. This codes for CATRGGRANTGELFF.

This clone was observed a few times. The rearrangement joins TRBV7-9 to TRBJ1-1; a possible D gene is TRBD1 (6 bases). This CDR3 spans 13 amino acids. V dropped 3 bases and J dropped 5 bases, with 10 bases sitting between them. Germline CDR1 reads SEHNR; CDR2 reads FQNEAQ (reference sequence). CDR3 region: CASSFRGRTEAFF. The CDR3 DNA reads TGTGCCAGCAGCTTCAGGGGACGGACTGAAGCTTTCTTT.

The chain links TRBV5-1 to TRBJ1-2; 12 bases map to TRBD1. The V and J ends lost 3 bases and 7 bases, in that order; junction bases with no gene match: 7. The CDR3 is made up of 15 amino acids. The V gene's germline CDR1 is SGHRS and CDR2 YFSETQ. For the CDR3, the DNA is TGCGCCAGCAGCTGGAGGGACAGGGGGCCAGGTGGCTACACCTTC. It is translated as CASSWRDRGPGGYTF.

This chain links TRBV19 with TRBJ2-1; no clear D. Germline V gene lookup returns CDR1 LNHDA and CDR2 SQIVND (reference sequence). The CDR3 runs to 14 residues. Trimming shortened V by 5 bases and J by 7 bases, and 15 bases separated the two germline ends. CDR3 DNA: TGTGCCAGTAGTCCCCGACTGACAAGGAATGAGCAGTTCTTC. Protein product: CASSPRLTRNEQFF.

V is TRBV7-2 and J is TRBJ2-7; TRBD1 agrees at 8 bases. This CDR3 is 13 amino acids long. From germline, CDR1 is SGHTA and CDR2 FQGNSA. With 5 bases clipped from V and 5 bases from J, the junction kept 5 bases outside the gene matches. CDR3: CASSPRTGNEQYF. The CDR3 region has the DNA TGTGCCAGCAGCCCCCGGACAGGGAACGAGCAGTACTTC.

V usage is TRBV29-1 and J usage is TRBJ1-1, with a weak D call TRBD1 (6 bases). Germline CDR1 is SQVTM and CDR2 is ANQGSEA. V was shortened by 4 bases and J by 1 base, with 16 bases between the two germline ends. This CDR3 is 15 amino acids long. CDR3 in amino acids: CSVVGGWAGNTEAFF. The CDR3, as DNA: TGCAGCGTTGTAGGGGGGTGGGCGGGGAACACTGAAGCTTTCTTT.

The chain joins TRBV18 to TRBJ2-3, with 11 bases lining up with TRBD2. Germline V gene sequence: CDR1 KGHSH, CDR2 LQKENI. J gave up 3 bases and V 3 bases, and 8 bases lay outside the gene matches. This CDR3 has 17 residues. The CDR3 nucleotides are TGTGCCAGCTCACCGGCCACTAGCGGGAGTGGGACAGATACGCAGTATTTT. Encoded protein: CASSPATSGSGTDTQYF.

This clone came up once. This CDR3 reads CASSIGRGVNEQYF. The CDR3 DNA reads as TGTGCCAGTAGTATAGGAAGAGGGGTCAACGAGCAGTACTTC. This chain uses TRBV19 with TRBJ2-7, with D perhaps given as TRBD1 or TRBD2 (5 bases each). V lost 1 base and J 5 bases, leaving 12 bases between the germline ends. The CDR3 totals 14 residues. Germline CDR1 LNHDA, CDR2 SQIVND (reference sequence).

As concerns this clone: Other DNA variants within this sample encode the same CDR3. The chain has TRBV29-1 and TRBJ2-7; 10 bases align to TRBD1. CDR3 length equals 14 residues. CDR1 and CDR2 from the germline V gene are SQVTM and ANQGSEA. V lost 3 bases to trimming and J lost 8 bases; unmatched junction nucleotides: 10. CDR3 loop: CSVESGTGVIKQYF. CDR3 nucleotide sequence: TGCAGCGTTGAGTCCGGGACAGGGGTTATCAAGCAGTACTTC.

V gene TRBV23-1 combines with J gene TRBJ1-4; tentative D call: TRBD1 (5 bases). TRBV23-1 is reported as an ORF; its role is uncertain. V was clipped by 3 bases and J by 5 bases, with 16 bases between them. The CDR3 length is 16 residues. DNA for the CDR3: TGCGCCAGCAGTCAGTGCTTACAGGAGAGAAATGAAAAACTGTTTTTT. Protein: CASSQCLQERNEKLFF.

This clone was seen more than once but under ten times. The J gene is TRBJ1-6, the V gene TRBV3-1 (or the pseudogene TRBV3-2), with no clear D. The germline V gene encodes CDR1 LGHDT and CDR2 YNNKEL (reference sequence). This CDR3 is built from 16 residues. V lost 1 base to trimming and J lost 0 bases, with 7 bases between them. This CDR3 reads CASSQGTDSYNSPLHF. In DNA form, the CDR3 reads TGTGCCAGCAGCCAAGGTACGGACTCCTATAATTCACCCCTCCACTTT.

The V and J genes are TRBV6-5 and TRBJ1-4, with 8 bases aligning to TRBD1. This CDR3 comprises 15 residues. The V gene end was trimmed by 4 bases and the J gene end by 5 bases; junction bases not matched to a gene: 6. Germline loops: CDR1 MNHEY, CDR2 SVGAGI. CDR3 sequence (DNA): TGTGCCAGCAGTTCGTTACAGGGGGTAAATGAAAAACTGTTTTTT. Amino acid sequence: CASSSLQGVNEKLFF.

The chain is built from TRBV30 and TRBJ2-3; possible D gene TRBD1, 6 bases. The V and J ends lost 1 base and 3 bases respectively, with 8 bases between them. The germline CDR1 and CDR2 sequences are GTSNPN and SVGIG (reference sequence). This CDR3 spans 13 amino acids. CDR3 loop: CAWSEDSTDTQYF. The CDR3 DNA sequence: TGTGCCTGGAGTGAGGACAGTACAGATACGCAGTATTTT.

This chain joins TRBV21-1 and TRBJ1-5; the D segment call TRBD1 is taken from the table without a DNA check. TRBV21-1 is an annotated pseudogene. The CDR3 runs to 15 residues. CDR3 region: CASSKETGFDQPQHF. The CDR3 DNA is TGTGCCAGCAGCAAAGAGACAGGATTTGATCAGCCCCAGCATTTT.

The sample holds a few counts of this clone. The V gene is TRBV6-2 or TRBV6-3, the J gene TRBJ2-7; possibly TRBD2 for D (6 bases). The V end was cut by 4 bases, the J end by 6 bases, with 16 bases between. This CDR3 is 14 amino acids long. Germline V gene data show CDR1 as MNHEY and CDR2 as SVGEGT. The CDR3 spells CASSFSGTRGEQYF. CDR3 in DNA: TGTGCCAGCAGTTTTTCCGGGACTCGGGGCGAGCAGTACTTC.

The V call is TRBV27, the J call TRBJ2-7; 10 bases fit TRBD1. The germline V gene has CDR1 MNHEY and CDR2 SMNVEV (reference sequence). The CDR3 contains 15 residues. V lost 5 bases, J lost 3 bases, and 7 bases stayed unmatched. The CDR3 reads CASSPTGGEYYEQYF. The CDR3 DNA reads as TGTGCCAGCAGTCCGACAGGGGGCGAGTACTACGAGCAGTACTTC.

The rearrangement links TRBV29-1 to TRBJ2-1; D may be TRBD1 (5 bases). Trimming removed 5 bases at V and 7 bases at J, with 12 bases between. This CDR3 has 12 amino acids. Germline V gives CDR1 SQVTM, CDR2 ANQGSEA. DNA for the CDR3: TGCAGCGTTCATATCCAGGGTAATGAGCAGTTCTTC. Translation gives CSVHIQGNEQFF.

The gene calls are TRBV12-3 or TRBV12-4 and TRBJ2-2; no clear D. CDR3 size: 12 residues. Trimming left V 5 bases short and J 6 bases short, with 7 bases between. DNA of the CDR3: TGTGCCAGCAGTCCATTCCCCGGGGAGCTGTTTTTT. Translated, it gives CASSPFPGELFF.

The chain has TRBV27 and TRBJ1-6, with D possibly being TRBD1 (5 bases). V lost 4 bases and J 14 bases, leaving 18 bases between the germline ends. This CDR3 is 14 amino acids long. Germline loops: CDR1 MNHEY, CDR2 SMNVEV (reference sequence). The CDR3 bases are TGTGCCAGCAGTTCGTGGGGGACGGAGAGTACCCTCCACTTT. Translating gives CASSSWGTESTLHF.

The J gene is TRBJ2-3, the V gene TRBV7-9; 10 nucleotides match TRBD2. Germline V lookup: CDR1 SEHNR, CDR2 FQNEAQ (reference sequence). The CDR3 runs to 17 residues. Unmatched junction bases numbered 8, after V lost 1 base and J lost 4 bases. DNA of the CDR3: TGTGCCAGCAGCTTAGACGTAGCGGGGGGTACCCCAGATACGCAGTATTTT. It translates to CASSLDVAGGTPDTQYF. Full variable domain (outside the CDR3, taken from reference TRBV7-9 and TRBJ2-3): DTGVSQNPRHKITKRGQNVTFRCDPISEHNRLYWYRQTLGQGPEFLTYFQNEAQLEKSRLLSDRFSAERPKGSFSTLEIQRTEQGDSAMYLCASSLDVAGGTPDTQYFGPGTRLTVL.

This chain joins TRBV5-4 and TRBJ2-3; 10 bases match TRBD2. The germline gives CDR1 SGHNT, CDR2 YYREEE (reference sequence). Unmatched junction bases numbered 9, after V lost 3 bases and J lost 2 bases. The CDR3 contains 17 residues. The DNA of the CDR3 is TGTGCCAGCAGCTCCGGTAGCGGGGGGATCCCCACAGATACGCAGTATTTT. Amino acid sequence: CASSSGSGGIPTDTQYF.

V usage is TRBV19 and J usage is TRBJ2-5; D is uncertain. V was clipped by 1 base and J by 4 bases, with 10 bases between them. This CDR3 is built from 14 residues. CDR1 and CDR2 (germline): LNHDA, SQIVND (reference sequence). CDR3 DNA: TGTGCCAGTAGTATAGTCGATGGTCGAGAGACCCAGTACTTC. This encodes CASSIVDGRETQYF.

The chain carries TRBV18 and TRBJ1-1; D is possibly TRBD1 (5 bases). Looked up from germline, CDR1 is KGHSH and CDR2 is LQKENI. V was shortened by 4 bases and J by 4 bases, with 19 bases between the two germline ends. The CDR3 runs 16 residues. The DNA for the CDR3 is TGTGCCAGCTCACAATCCATTGGCAGGGCTCGCACTGAAGCTTTCTTT. Translating it yields CASSQSIGRARTEAFF.

The chain links TRBV21-1 to TRBJ2-3; no check of the table's D call, TRBD2, against the DNA was made. TRBV21-1 counts as a pseudogene. The CDR3 has 15 residues. CDR3: CASSRLAGCTDTQYF. DNA of the CDR3: TGTGCCAGCAGCAGACTAGCGGGGTGCACAGATACGCAGTATTTT.

This clone was detected a few times. The rearrangement uses TRBV2 and TRBJ1-6, with D hard to call. This CDR3 is 13 amino acids long. The germline CDR1 and CDR2 sequences are SNHLY and FYNNEI. V lost 4 bases to trimming and J lost 5 bases, with 6 bases between them. The CDR3 spells CASSASNNSPLHF. CDR3 nucleotides: TGTGCCAGCAGTGCCAGTAATAATTCACCCCTCCACTTT.

Here the CDR3 reads CASSQDPAGTGGYGYTF. CDR3 nucleotide sequence: TGCGCCAGCAGCCAAGATCCGGCCGGGACAGGGGGCTATGGCTACACCTTC. The rearrangement links TRBV4-3 to TRBJ1-2, with 11 bases identical to TRBD1. The CDR3 loop spans 17 amino acids. The V segment lost 0 bases and the J segment 4 bases; nucleotides outside the gene matches: 7. The germline V gene has CDR1 LGHNA and CDR2 YSLEER.